This TCR beta chain was identified in a study of T-cell memory formation after mild COVID-19 (dated by TCRdb to the early 2020s). Concerning the study at large: Most TCR sequence clusters were specific to one of the two donors. T-cell clones expanding and contracting after mild COVID-19 in a couple of donors were tracked by longitudinal TCRalpha and TCRbeta repertoire sequencing. Two young, previously healthy adult volunteers, one female and one male, were included in the cohort.

Broader findings and caveats from the paper: Some responding clones were detected in pre-infection memory, which suggested that pre-existing cross-reactive memory T cells had joined the SARS-CoV-2 response. Clones contracting from day 15 to 85 had balanced CD4/CD8 phenotypes, while a second wave expanding from day 15 to 37 was biased towards CD4+. Whether the second-wave clones peaking on day 37 were SARS-CoV-2 specific was not confirmed. Contracting CD4+ clones were found mainly in CM and EM memory subsets, while CD8+ clones were enriched in EMRA. Only two mild cases were covered by the study, and larger cohorts that include severe cases with pre-infection samples were considered necessary.

TCRdb names Illumina NovaSeq 6000 as the instrument used. Using 5'RACE with constant-segment primers, TCRalpha and TCRbeta cDNA libraries were constructed, with sample barcodes and unique molecular identifiers added in the process. Trizol reagent was used to extract RNA from every sample. Library amplification was performed in two PCR steps, and a second sample barcode and Illumina TruSeq adapters were introduced in the second step. Sequencing of libraries was performed on an Illumina NovaSeq with 2 x 150 bp paired-end reads. On the study's bioinformatics: With migec v1.2.7, reads were demultiplexed and then collapsed into UMI-guided consensus sequences. With mixcr v2.1.11, UMI consensuses were aligned to TRA and TRB V and J templates and assembled into clonotypes. Expanded or contracted clonotypes were those called significant by both edgeR and NoisET, with noise models trained on biological replicates. For edgeR calls, the thresholds were a false discovery rate-adjusted p below 0.01 and a log2 fold-change of 1. As an exploratory analysis of dynamics, max-normalized trajectories of the 1000 most abundant clonotypes were examined with PCA combined with hierarchical clustering. Separately sequenced CD4+ and CD8+ repertoires were used to assign a CD4 or CD8 phenotype to each responding clone. TCRdb applied fastp at Q25 and MiXCR to the public reads, then kept only in-frame beta chains. CDR3 protein duplicates are merged, each entry listing the most common genes and DNA. TCRdb's processing, not the authors' own work, is the source of the V and J calls. This sample holds nearly 200,000 distinct CDR3 sequences; approximately 20% were observed only once. The ten largest clones add up to roughly 2.3% of the sample.

After removal of 5 bases from V and 7 bases from J, the junction retains 5 bases not matched to a gene. The germline V gene supplies CDR1 SGDLS and CDR2 YYNGEE. Its CDR3 holds 13 amino acids, cysteine through phenylalanine. Here the CDR3 DNA is all that survives: 39 bases in frame from base 1. A few counts support this clonotype. Its target antigen remains unknown. No base quality information exists; no much larger clone differs at one position. Ficoll-Paque density gradient centrifugation was the method used to isolate PBMCs. This receptor was identified in an adult woman who had mild COVID-19 (a few samples of this study predate the infection). The sample titles of this study are shuffled in the database, so cell type and time point are left out; the donor was told from shared clones. The rearranged chain carries TRBV9 and TRBJ1-1; 10 bases in the junction line up with TRBD1. Sequenced material: PBMCs or a T cell subset sorted from them (not recorded which). Here the CDR3 is given as CASSDRGRSEAFF. The nucleotide sequence reads as follows: TGTGCCAGCAGTGACAGGGGGCGAAGTGAAGCTTTCTTT. This CDR3, with the reference TRBV9 and TRBJ1-1 proteins standing in past its ends, gives the full variable domain DSGVTQTPKHLITATGQRVTLRCSPRSGDLSVYWYQQSLDQGLQFLIQYYNGEERAKGNILERFSAQQFPDLHSELNLSSLELGDSALYFCASSDRGRSEAFFGQGTRLTVV.